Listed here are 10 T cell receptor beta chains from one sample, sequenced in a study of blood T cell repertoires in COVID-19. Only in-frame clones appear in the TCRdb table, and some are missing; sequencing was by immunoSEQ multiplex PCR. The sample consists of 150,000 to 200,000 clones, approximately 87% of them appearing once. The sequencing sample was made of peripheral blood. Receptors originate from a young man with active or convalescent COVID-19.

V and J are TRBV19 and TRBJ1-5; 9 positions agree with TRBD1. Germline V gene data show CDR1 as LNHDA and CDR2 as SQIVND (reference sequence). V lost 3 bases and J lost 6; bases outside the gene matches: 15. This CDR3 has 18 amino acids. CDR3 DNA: TGTGCCAGTAGTATTTCTGTTTGGGACAGGGTCGGAGGTCAGCCCCAGCATTTT. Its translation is CASSISVWDRVGGQPQHF.

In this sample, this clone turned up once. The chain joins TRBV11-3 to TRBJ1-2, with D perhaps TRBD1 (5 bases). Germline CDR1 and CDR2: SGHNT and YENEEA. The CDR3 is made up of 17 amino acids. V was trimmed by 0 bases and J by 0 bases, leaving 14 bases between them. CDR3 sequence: CASSLERWGVPNYGYTF. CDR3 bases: TGTGCCAGCAGCTTAGAGCGGTGGGGGGTTCCTAACTATGGCTACACCTTC.

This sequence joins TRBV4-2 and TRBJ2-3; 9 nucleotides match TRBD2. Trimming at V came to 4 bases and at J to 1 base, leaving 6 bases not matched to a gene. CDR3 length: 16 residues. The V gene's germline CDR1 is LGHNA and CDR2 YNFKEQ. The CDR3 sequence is CASSRERLAGTDTQYF. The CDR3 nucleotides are TGTGCCAGCAGCCGAGAACGACTAGCGGGCACAGATACGCAGTATTTT.

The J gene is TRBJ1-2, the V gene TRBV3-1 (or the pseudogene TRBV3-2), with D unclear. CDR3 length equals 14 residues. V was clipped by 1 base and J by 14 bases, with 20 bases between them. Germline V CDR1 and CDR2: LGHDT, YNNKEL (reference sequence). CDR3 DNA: TGTGCCAGCAGCCAAGTAGGGAGTTTGGGAGGTCTTACCTTC. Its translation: CASSQVGSLGGLTF.

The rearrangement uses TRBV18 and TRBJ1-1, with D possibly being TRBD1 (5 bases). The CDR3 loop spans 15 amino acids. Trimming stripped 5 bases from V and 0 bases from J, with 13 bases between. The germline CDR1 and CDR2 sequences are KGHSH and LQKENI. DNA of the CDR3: TGTGCCAGCTCAGAAAGACAGCGCATGAACACTGAAGCTTTCTTT. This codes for CASSERQRMNTEAFF.

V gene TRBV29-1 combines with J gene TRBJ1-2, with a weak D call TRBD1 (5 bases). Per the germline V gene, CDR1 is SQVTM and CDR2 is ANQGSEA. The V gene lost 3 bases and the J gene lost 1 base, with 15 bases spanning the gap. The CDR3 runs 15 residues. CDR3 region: CSVEAGPVGNYGYTF. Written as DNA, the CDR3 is TGCAGCGTTGAGGCAGGGCCGGTGGGTAACTATGGCTACACCTTC.

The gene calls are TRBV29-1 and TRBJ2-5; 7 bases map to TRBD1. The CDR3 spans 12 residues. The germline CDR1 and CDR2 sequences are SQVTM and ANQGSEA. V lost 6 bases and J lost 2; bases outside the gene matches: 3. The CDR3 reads CSVRTGQETQYF. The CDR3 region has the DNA TGCAGCGTACGGACAGGACAAGAGACCCAGTACTTC.

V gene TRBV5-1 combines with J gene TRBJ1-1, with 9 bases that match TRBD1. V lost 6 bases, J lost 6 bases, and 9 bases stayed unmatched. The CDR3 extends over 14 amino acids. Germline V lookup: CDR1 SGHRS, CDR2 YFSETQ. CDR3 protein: CASKIQGALSEAFF. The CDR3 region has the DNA TGCGCCAGCAAAATACAGGGGGCGCTATCTGAAGCTTTCTTT.

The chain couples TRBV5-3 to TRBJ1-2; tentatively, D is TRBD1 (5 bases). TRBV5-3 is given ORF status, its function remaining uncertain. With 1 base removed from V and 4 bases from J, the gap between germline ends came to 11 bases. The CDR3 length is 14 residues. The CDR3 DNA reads TGTGCCAGAAGCTTGAGCAGGGCCTGCTATGGCTACACCTTC. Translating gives CARSLSRACYGYTF.

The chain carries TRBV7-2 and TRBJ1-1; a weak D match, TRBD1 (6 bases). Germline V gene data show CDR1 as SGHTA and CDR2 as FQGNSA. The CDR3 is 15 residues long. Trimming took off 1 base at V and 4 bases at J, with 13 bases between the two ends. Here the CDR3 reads CASSLGRQGSTEAFF. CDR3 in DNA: TGTGCCAGCAGCTTAGGTCGGCAGGGGAGCACTGAAGCTTTCTTT.